This T cell receptor (beta chain) emerged from a study of beta chain features in type 1 diabetes. Notes on the study in general: Diminished insertions and augmented deletions at VDJ junctions characterized type 1 diabetes patients. Type 1 diabetes patients had moderately but significantly shorter TCRB CDR3s in all four CD4+ subsets. Patients' naive, central memory and regulatory TCRB repertoires appeared more alike than those of healthy donors.

Germline V gene sequence: CDR1 SEHNR, CDR2 FQNEAQ (reference sequence). CDR3 size: 14 residues. V was trimmed by 5 bases and J by 6 bases, leaving 17 bases between them. In regard to this clone: Its antigen is not known.

The entirety of the isolated RNA underwent reverse transcription, so expressed TCRB transcripts were sequenced. This table comes from immunoSEQ multiplex PCR, and its TCRdb copy is limited to in-frame clones, with some not included. Of more than 300,000 clones in the sample, roughly 13% were seen once. Sequences were obtained from naive CD4+ T cells from blood. The TCR sequence derives from a woman between 18 and 29 years old with type 1 diabetes. The chain is built from TRBV7-9 and TRBJ2-7, with D tentatively TRBD2 (7 bases). The CDR3 loop is CASSPSGAGVEQYF. In DNA form, the CDR3 reads TGTGCCAGCAGCCCGAGCGGGGCAGGGGTCGAGCAGTACTTC. The full variable domain, rest sourced from reference TRBV7-9 and TRBJ2-7, is DTGVSQNPRHKITKRGQNVTFRCDPISEHNRLYWYRQTLGQGPEFLTYFQNEAQLEKSRLLSDRFSAERPKGSFSTLEIQRTEQGDSAMYLCASSPSGAGVEQYFGPGTRLTVT.